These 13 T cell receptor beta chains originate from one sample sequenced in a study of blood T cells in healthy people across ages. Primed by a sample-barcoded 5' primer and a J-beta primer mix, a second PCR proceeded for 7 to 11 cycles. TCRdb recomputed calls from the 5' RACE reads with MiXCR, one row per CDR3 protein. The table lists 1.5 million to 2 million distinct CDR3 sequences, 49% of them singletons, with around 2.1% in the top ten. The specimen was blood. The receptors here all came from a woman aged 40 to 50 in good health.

CDR3 in amino acids: CASSLFSGPLSSGANVLTF. In DNA, the CDR3 is TGCGCCAGCAGCTTATTCTCAGGCCCCTTGAGCTCTGGGGCCAACGTCCTGACTTTC. The chain combines TRBV5-1 with TRBJ2-6; D uncertain. The length of the CDR3 is 19 residues. The ends were cut back, 2 bases at V and 0 bases at J, with 18 bases in the middle. Germline CDR1 and CDR2: SGHRS and YFSETQ.

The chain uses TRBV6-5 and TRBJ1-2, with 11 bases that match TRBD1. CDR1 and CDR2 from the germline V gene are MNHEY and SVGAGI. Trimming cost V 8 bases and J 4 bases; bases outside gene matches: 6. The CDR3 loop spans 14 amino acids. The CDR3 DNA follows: TGTGCCAGCCATCGGACAGGGGGCAGCTATGGCTACACCTTC. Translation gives CASHRTGGSYGYTF.

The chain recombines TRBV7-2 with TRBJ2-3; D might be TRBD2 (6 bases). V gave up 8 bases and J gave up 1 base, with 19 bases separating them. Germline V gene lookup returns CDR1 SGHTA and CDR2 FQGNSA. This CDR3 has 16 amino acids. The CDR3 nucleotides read TGTGCCAGCGCCACTGGGGGGTTCGGGGGCACAGATACGCAGTATTTT. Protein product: CASATGGFGGTDTQYF.

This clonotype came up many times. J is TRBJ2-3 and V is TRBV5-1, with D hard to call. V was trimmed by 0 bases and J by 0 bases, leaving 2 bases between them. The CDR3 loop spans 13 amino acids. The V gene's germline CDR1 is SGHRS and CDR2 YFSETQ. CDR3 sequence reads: CASSLGSTDTQYF. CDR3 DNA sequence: TGCGCCAGCAGCTTGGGGAGCACAGATACGCAGTATTTT.

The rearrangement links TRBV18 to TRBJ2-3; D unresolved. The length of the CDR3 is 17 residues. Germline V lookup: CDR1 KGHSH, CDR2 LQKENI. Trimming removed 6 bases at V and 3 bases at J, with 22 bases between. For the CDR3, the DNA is TGTGCCAGCTCGCTAACCGGGCCTCAAATCGATACAGATACGCAGTATTTT. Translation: CASSLTGPQIDTDTQYF.

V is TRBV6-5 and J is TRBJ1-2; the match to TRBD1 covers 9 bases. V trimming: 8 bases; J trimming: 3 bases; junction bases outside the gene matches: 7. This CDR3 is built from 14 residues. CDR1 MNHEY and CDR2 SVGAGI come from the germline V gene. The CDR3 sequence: CASSQGAGDYGYTF. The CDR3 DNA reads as TGTGCCAGCTCACAGGGGGCTGGGGACTATGGCTACACCTTC.

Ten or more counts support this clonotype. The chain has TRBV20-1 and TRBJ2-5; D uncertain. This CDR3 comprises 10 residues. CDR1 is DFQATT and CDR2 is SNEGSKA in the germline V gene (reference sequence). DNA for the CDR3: TGCAGCGCCGCGAGGGAGACCCAGTACTTC. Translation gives CSAARETQYF.

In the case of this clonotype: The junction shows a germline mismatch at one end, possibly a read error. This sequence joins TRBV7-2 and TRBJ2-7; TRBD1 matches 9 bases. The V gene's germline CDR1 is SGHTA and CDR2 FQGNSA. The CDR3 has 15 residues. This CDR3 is CVSSLRDRVFDEQYF. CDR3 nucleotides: TGTGTCAGCAGCCTTCGGGACAGGGTCTTCGACGAGCAGTACTTC. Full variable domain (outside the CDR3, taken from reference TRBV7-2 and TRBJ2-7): GAGVSQSPSNKVTEKGKDVELRCDPISGHTALYWYRQSLGQGLEFLIYFQGNSAPDKSGLPSDRFSAERTGGSVSTLTIQRTQQEDSAVYLCVSSLRDRVFDEQYFGPGTRLTVT.

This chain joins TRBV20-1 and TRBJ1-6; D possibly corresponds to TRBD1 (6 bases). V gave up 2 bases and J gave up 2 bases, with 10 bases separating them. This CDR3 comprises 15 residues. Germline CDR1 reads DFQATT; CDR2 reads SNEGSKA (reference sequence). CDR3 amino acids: CSARPRTAYNSPLHF. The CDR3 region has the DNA TGCAGTGCTAGACCACGGACAGCCTATAATTCACCCCTCCACTTT.

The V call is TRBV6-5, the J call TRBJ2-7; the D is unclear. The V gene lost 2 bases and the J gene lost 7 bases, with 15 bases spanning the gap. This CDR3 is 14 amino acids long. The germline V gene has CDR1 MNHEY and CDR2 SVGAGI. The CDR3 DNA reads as TGTGCCAGCAGTTACACTCCCTCCTACAATGAGCAGTACTTC. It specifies CASSYTPSYNEQYF.

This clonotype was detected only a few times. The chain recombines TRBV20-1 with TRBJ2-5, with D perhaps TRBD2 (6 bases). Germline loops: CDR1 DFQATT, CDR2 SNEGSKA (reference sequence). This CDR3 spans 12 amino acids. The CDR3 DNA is TGCAGGGTACGGACTATCCAAGAGACCCAGTACTTC. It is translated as CRVRTIQETQYF.

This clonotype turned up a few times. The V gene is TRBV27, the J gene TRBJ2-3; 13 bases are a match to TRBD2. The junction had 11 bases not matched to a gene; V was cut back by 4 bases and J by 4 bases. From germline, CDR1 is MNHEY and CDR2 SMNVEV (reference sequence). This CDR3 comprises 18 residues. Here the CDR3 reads CASSSIGLAGVLSDTQYF. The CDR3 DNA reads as TGTGCCAGCAGTTCGATCGGACTAGCGGGGGTTCTGTCAGATACGCAGTATTTT.

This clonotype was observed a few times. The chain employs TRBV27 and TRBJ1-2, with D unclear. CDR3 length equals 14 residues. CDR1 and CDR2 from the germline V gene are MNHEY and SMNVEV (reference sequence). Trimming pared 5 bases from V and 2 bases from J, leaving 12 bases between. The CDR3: CASSPRSANYGYTF. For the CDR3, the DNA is TGTGCCAGCAGTCCCCGGTCAGCAAACTATGGCTACACCTTC.